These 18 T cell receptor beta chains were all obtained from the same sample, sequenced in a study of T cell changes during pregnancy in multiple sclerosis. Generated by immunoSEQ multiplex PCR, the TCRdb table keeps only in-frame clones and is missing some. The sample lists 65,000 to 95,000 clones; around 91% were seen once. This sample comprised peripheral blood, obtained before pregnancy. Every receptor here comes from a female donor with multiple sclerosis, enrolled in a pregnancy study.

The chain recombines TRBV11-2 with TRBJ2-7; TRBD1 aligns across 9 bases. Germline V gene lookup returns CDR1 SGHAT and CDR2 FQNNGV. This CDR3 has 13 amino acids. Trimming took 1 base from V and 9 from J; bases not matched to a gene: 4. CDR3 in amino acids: CASSLGTGVGQYF. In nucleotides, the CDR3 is TGTGCCAGCAGCTTAGGGACAGGGGTTGGGCAGTACTTC.

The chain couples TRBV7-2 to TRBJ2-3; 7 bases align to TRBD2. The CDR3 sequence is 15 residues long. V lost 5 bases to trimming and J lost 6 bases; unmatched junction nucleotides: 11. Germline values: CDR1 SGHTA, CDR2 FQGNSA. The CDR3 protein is CASSPIAGPGDTQYF. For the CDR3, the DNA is TGTGCCAGCAGCCCTATAGCGGGTCCGGGGGATACGCAGTATTTT.

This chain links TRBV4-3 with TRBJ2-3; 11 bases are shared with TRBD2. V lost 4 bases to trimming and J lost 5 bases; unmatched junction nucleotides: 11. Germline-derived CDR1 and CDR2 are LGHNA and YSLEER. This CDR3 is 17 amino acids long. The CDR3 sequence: CASSRSGGAGPGDTQYF. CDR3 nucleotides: TGCGCCAGCAGCCGTAGCGGGGGGGCCGGCCCCGGAGATACGCAGTATTTT.

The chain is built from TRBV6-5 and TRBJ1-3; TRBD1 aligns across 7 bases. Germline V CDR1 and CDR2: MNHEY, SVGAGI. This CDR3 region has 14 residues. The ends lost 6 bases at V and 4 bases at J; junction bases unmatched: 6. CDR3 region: CASSTGETGNTIYF. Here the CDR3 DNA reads TGTGCCAGCAGCACAGGGGAAACAGGAAACACCATATATTTT.

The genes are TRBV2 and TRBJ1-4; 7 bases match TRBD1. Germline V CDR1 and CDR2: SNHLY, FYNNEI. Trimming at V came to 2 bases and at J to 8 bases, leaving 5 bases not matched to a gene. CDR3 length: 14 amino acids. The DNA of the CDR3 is TGTGCCAGCAGTGAAAACCGGGACAGCGAAAAACTGTTTTTT. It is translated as CASSENRDSEKLFF.

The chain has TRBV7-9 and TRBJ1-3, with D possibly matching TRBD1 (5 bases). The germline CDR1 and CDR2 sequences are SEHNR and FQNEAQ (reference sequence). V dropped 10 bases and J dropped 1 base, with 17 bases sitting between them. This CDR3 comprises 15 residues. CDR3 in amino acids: CATLVAGQSGNTIYF. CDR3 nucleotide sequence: TGTGCCACCCTGGTGGCAGGGCAATCTGGAAACACCATATATTTT.

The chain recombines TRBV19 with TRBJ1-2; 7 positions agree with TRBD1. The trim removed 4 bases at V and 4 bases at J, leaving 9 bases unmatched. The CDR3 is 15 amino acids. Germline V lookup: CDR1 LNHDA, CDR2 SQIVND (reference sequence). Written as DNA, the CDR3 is TGTGCCAGTAGTACCTTCAGGGGGAAGTTCTATGGCTACACCTTC. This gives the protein CASSTFRGKFYGYTF. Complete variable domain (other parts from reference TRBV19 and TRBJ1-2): DGGITQSPKYLFRKEGQNVTLSCEQNLNHDAMYWYRQDPGQGLRLIYYSQIVNDFQKGDIAEGYSVSREKKESFPLTVTSAQKNPTAFYLCASSTFRGKFYGYTFGSGTRLTVV.

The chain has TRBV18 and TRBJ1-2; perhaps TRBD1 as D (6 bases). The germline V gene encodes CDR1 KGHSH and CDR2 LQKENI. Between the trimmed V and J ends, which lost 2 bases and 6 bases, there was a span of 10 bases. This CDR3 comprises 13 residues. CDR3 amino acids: CASSPRDIDGYTF. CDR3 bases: TGTGCCAGCTCACCAAGGGACATAGATGGCTACACCTTC.

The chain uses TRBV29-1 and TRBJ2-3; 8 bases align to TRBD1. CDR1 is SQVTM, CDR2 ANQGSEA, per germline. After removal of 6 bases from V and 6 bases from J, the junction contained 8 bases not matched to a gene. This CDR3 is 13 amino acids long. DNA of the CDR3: TGCAGCGTGAGCAGGGGGCGATTCGATACGCAGTATTTT. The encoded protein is CSVSRGRFDTQYF.

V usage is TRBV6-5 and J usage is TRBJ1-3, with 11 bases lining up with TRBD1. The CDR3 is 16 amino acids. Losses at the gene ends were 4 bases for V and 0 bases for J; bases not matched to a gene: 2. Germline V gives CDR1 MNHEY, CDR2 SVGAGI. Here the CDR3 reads CASSWTGGSSGNTIYF. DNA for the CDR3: TGTGCCAGCAGTTGGACAGGGGGCAGCTCTGGAAACACCATATATTTT.

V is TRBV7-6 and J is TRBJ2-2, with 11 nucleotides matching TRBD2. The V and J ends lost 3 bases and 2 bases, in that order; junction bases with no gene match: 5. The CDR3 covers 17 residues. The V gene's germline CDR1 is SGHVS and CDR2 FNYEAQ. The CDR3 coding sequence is TGTGCCAGCAGCTTGACTAGCGGGGCTAGAAACACCGGGGAGCTGTTTTTT. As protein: CASSLTSGARNTGELFF.

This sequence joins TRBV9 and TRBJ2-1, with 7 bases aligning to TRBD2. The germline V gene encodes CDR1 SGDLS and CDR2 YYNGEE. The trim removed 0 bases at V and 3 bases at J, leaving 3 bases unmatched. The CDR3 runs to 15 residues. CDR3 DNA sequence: TGTGCCAGCAGCGTAGTCGGGGGGAACTACAATGAGCAGTTCTTC. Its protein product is CASSVVGGNYNEQFF.

CDR3 nucleotide sequence: TGTGCCAGCAGCAAGGACAGGCTTGGCGGATTATATGGCTACACCTTC. Its translation is CASSKDRLGGLYGYTF. This chain uses TRBV5-8 with TRBJ1-2; 7 nucleotides agree with TRBD1. Germline CDR1 reads SGHTS; CDR2 reads YDEGEE. The CDR3 runs to 16 residues. Trimming at V came to 4 bases and at J to 5 bases, leaving 14 bases not matched to a gene.

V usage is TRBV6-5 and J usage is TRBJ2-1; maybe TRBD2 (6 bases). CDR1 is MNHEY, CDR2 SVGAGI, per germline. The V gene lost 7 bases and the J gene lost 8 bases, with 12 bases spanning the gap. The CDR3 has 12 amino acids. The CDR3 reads CASNNGGDEQFF. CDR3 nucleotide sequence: TGTGCCAGCAACAACGGGGGAGATGAGCAGTTCTTC.

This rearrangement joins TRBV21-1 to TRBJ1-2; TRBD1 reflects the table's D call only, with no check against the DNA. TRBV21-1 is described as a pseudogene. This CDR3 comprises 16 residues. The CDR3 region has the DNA TGTGCCAGCAGAACCCATCCGGGACACCAGAACTATGGCTACACCTTC. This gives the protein CASRTHPGHQNYGYTF.

CDR3 residues: CAGAGTVNYGYTF. In DNA form, the CDR3 reads TGTGCCGGTGCCGGGACAGTAAACTATGGCTACACCTTC. The V and J genes are TRBV6-1 and TRBJ1-2; the match to TRBD1 covers 7 bases. Germline V gene data show CDR1 as MNHNS and CDR2 as SASEGT. The length of the CDR3 is 13 residues. Losses at the gene ends were 11 bases for V and 2 bases for J; bases not matched to a gene: 8.

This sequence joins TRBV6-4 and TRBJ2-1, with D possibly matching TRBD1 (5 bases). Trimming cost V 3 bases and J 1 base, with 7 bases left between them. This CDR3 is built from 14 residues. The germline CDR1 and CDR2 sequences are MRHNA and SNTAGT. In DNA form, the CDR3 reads TGTGCCAGCAGTGAAAGGGGTTCCTACAATGAGCAGTTCTTC. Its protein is CASSERGSYNEQFF.

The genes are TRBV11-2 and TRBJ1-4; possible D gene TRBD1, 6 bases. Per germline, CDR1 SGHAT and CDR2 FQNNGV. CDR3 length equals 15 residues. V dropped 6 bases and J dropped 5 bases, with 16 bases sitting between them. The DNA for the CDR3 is TGTGCCAGCAGGCCTCAGGGGCAAGCGAATGAAAAACTGTTTTTT. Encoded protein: CASRPQGQANEKLFF.